Following are 8 T cell receptor beta chains from one sample sequenced in a study of molecular identifiers for immune sequencing clone quantification. TCRdb reprocessed the PCR reads with MiXCR, giving one entry per CDR3 protein. The sample contains some 590,000 distinct CDR3 sequences, less than 30% of which appear only once. The sequencing sample was made of naive CD8+ T cells from blood, with Jurkat cell RNA spiked in. Subset in this sample: FACS-sorted CD8+CD4-CCR7+CD45RA+ naive T cells. The origin of the receptors is a human donor in good health. Some libraries in this study had Jurkat cell RNA spiked in.

This clonotype came up a few times. Compared with germline, one end of the junction differs, possibly owing to a read error. The chain joins TRBV20-1 to TRBJ2-2; D might be TRBD1 or TRBD2, each matching 5 bases. The germline CDR1 and CDR2 sequences are DFQATT and SNEGSKA (reference sequence). The CDR3 runs to 15 residues. The CDR3: CSAEGPPTNTGVLFF. The CDR3 nucleotides are TGCAGTGCCGAGGGGCCTCCCACGAACACCGGGGTGCTGTTTTTT.

This chain uses TRBV3-1 with TRBJ2-2, with D perhaps TRBD1 or TRBD2 (5 bases each). CDR3 length: 16 residues. Germline V lookup: CDR1 LGHDT, CDR2 YNNKEL (reference sequence). Trimming took 5 bases from V and 1 from J, leaving 14 bases between them. CDR3 in amino acids: CASSGWDGKNTGELFF. The DNA for the CDR3 is TGTGCCAGCAGCGGTTGGGACGGGAAGAACACCGGGGAGCTGTTTTTT.

In its sample, this clonotype was seen many times. This chain connects TRBV30 to TRBJ2-7; the D is unclear. Trimming stripped 0 bases from V and 0 bases from J, with 12 bases between. The germline V gene encodes CDR1 GTSNPN and CDR2 SVGIG (reference sequence). CDR3 length: 15 amino acids. CDR3 in amino acids: CAWSVQPGSSYEQYF. CDR3 DNA sequence: TGTGCCTGGAGTGTACAGCCCGGAAGCTCCTACGAGCAGTACTTC.

The rearrangement joins TRBV7-9 to TRBJ2-3; D call uncertain. Germline loops: CDR1 SEHNR, CDR2 FQNEAQ (reference sequence). The V and J ends lost 5 bases and 2 bases respectively, with 8 bases between them. The CDR3 extends over 13 amino acids. CDR3 sequence: CASSNWDTDTQYF. The DNA of the CDR3 is TGTGCCAGCAGCAATTGGGACACAGATACGCAGTATTTT.

This rearrangement joins TRBV4-2 to TRBJ2-2; D is ambiguous. The CDR3 is 15 amino acids. Germline V gene sequence: CDR1 LGHNA, CDR2 YNFKEQ. With 1 base removed from V and 6 bases from J, the gap between germline ends came to 12 bases. CDR3 bases: TGTGCCAGCAGCCAAGTTGAATCTGCCCCCGGGGAGCTGTTTTTT. Protein product: CASSQVESAPGELFF.

This chain connects TRBV24-1 to TRBJ2-3; D gene uncertain. The CDR3 runs to 16 residues. Trimming removed 0 bases from V and 4 bases from J, with 13 bases in between. Germline values: CDR1 KGHDR, CDR2 SFDVKD. The CDR3 region has the DNA TGTGCCACCAGTGATTTGGAAGCAGGCAGCGCAGATACGCAGTATTTT. Translation gives CATSDLEAGSADTQYF.

In this sample, this clonotype turned up a few times. The chain employs TRBV7-2 and TRBJ2-3, with 7 bases lining up with TRBD2. Germline V gene data show CDR1 as SGHTA and CDR2 as FQGNSA. The ends lost 5 bases at V and 4 bases at J; junction bases unmatched: 9. This CDR3 region has 15 residues. Written as DNA, the CDR3 is TGTGCCAGCAGCACATGGGCGGGAGTGGCAGATACGCAGTATTTT. Translation gives CASSTWAGVADTQYF.

This clonotype turned up a few times. The V call is TRBV7-3, the J call TRBJ2-1, with unresolved D. V lost 5 bases and J 9 bases, leaving 11 bases between the germline ends. CDR3 length: 12 residues. Germline V CDR1 and CDR2: SGHTA, FQGTGA. CDR3 loop: CASSLKLGEQFF. In nucleotides, the CDR3 is TGTGCCAGCAGCCTTAAGTTGGGTGAGCAGTTCTTC.